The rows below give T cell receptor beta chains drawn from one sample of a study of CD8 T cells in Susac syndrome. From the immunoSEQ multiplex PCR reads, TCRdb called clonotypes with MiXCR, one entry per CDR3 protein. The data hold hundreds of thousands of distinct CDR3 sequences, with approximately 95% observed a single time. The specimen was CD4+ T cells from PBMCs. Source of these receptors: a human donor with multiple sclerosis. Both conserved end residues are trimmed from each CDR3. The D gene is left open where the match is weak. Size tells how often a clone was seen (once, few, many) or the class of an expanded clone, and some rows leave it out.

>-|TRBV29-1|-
SVESRRGHEQF
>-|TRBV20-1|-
SARDGGPGNSPLH
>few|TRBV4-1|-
ASSQSPGATETQY
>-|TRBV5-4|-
ASSLDGRSTDTQY
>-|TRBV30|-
AWTQADTQY
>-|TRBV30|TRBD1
AWGQGYEQY
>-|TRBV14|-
ASSHGERRSQY
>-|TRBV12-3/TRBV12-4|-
ASSPGTQVLAETQY
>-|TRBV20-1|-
SANRPEY
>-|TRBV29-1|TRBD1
SVEDQTGYYGYT
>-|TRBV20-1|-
SAPAGRSGANVLT
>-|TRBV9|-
AGQINSNQPQH
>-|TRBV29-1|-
SAMGGKRYQETQY
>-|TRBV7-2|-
ASSIQSGADQPQH
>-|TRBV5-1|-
ASSLGGGDPSTDTQY
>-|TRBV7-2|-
ASSLAGHYGYT